This T cell receptor (beta chain) derives from a study of shared clonotypes between healthy human individuals. Findings of the study overall: Naive subsets usually exceeded memory subsets in estimated richness.

Repertoires were generated with immunoSEQ multiplex PCR, while TCRdb's copy carries only in-frame clones and drops some. This repertoire shows roughly 2,000,000 clones, about 95% found once; its top ten account for 0.9% to 1.5%. Terminally differentiated effector memory CD45RA+ cells were excluded from the naive CD8 cells, which were CD45RO-negative and positively selected for CCR7. Concerning this clone itself: Its antigen is currently unknown.

Sequencing was done on a sample of naive CD8+ T cells sorted from blood. This TCR came from a man in his late teens or twenties in good health.

CDR3 DNA: TGTGCCAGTAGTATGGACAGGGAGGGCCCCTACGAGCAGTACTTC. Translation: CASSMDREGPYEQYF. The chain carries TRBV19 and TRBJ2-7; D might be TRBD1 (8 bases). With 3 bases removed from V and 2 bases from J, the gap between germline ends came to 14 bases. This CDR3 contains 15 residues. Germline-derived CDR1 and CDR2 are LNHDA and SQIVND (reference sequence).